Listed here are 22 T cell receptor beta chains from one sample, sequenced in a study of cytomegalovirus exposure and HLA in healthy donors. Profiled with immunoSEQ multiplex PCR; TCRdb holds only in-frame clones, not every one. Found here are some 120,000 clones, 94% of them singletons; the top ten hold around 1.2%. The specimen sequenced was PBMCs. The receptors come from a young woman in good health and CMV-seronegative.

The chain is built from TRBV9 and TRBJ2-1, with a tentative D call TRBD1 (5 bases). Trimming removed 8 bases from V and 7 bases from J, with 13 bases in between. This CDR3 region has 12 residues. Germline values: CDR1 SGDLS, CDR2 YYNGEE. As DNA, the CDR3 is TGTGCCAGTGACGCCCCAGGGAATGAGCAGTTCTTC. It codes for CASDAPGNEQFF.

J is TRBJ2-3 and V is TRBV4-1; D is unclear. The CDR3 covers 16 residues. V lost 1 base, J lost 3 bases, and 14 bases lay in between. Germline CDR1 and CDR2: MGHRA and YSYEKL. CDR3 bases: TGCGCCAGCAGCCAAGGTTTGAGGTTAAGGACAGATACGCAGTATTTT. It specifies CASSQGLRLRTDTQYF.

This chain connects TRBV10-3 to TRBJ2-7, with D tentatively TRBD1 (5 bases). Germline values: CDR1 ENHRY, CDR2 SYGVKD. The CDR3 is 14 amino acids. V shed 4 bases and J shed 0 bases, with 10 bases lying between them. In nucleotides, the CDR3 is TGTGCCATCAGTGCAGGGTTAAGCTCCTACGAGCAGTACTTC. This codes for CAISAGLSSYEQYF.

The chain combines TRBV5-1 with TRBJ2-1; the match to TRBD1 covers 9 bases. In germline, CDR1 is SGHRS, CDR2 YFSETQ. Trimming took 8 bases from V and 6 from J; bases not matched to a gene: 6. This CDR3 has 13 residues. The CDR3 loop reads CASRGTGFNEQFF. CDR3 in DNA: TGCGCCAGTCGAGGGACAGGGTTCAATGAGCAGTTCTTC.

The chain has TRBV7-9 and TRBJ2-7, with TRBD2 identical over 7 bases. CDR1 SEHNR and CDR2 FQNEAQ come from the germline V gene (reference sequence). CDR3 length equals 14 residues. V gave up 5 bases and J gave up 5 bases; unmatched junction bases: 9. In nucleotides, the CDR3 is TGTGCCAGCAGCCCCGGGGAGGGGTCCCACGAGCAGTACTTC. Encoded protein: CASSPGEGSHEQYF.

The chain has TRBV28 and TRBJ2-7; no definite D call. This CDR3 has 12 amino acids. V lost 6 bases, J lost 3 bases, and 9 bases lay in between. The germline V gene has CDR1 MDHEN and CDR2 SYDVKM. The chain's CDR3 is CASSSQLYEQYF. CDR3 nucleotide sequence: TGTGCCAGCAGCTCCCAACTCTACGAGCAGTACTTC. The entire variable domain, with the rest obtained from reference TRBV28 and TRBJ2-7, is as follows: DVKVTQSSRYLVKRTGEKVFLECVQDMDHENMFWYRQDPGLGLRLIYFSYDVKMKEKGDIPEGYSVSREKKERFSLILESASTNQTSMYLCASSSQLYEQYFGPGTRLTVT.

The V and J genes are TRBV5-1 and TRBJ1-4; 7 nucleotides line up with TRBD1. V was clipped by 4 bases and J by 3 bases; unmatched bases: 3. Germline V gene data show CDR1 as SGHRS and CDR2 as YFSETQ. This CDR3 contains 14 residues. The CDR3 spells CASSRDSANEKLFF. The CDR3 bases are TGCGCCAGCAGCCGGGACAGCGCTAATGAAAAACTGTTTTTT.

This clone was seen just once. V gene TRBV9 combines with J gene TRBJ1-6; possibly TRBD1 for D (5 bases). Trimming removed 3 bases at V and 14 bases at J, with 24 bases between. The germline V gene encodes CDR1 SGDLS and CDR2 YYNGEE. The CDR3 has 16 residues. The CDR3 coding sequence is TGTGCCAGCAGCGGCTTTGCGACTGTGGGGCTATGGGCCCTCCACTTT. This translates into CASSGFATVGLWALHF.

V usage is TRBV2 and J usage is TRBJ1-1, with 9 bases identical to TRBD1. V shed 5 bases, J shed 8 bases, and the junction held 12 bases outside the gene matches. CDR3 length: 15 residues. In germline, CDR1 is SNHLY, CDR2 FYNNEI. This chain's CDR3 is CASSPGTGFGTEAFF. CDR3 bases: TGTGCCAGCAGTCCCGGGACAGGGTTCGGGACCGAAGCTTTCTTT.

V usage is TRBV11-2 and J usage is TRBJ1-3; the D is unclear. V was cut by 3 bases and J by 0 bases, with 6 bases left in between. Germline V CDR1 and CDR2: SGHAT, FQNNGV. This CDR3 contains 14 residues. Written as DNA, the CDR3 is TGTGCCAGCAGCTTGGTCAGCTCTGGAAACACCATATATTTT. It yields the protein CASSLVSSGNTIYF.

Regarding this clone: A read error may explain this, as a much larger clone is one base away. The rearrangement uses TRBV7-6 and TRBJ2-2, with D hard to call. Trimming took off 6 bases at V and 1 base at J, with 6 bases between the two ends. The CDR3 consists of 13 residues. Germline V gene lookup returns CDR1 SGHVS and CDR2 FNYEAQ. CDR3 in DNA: TGTGCCAGCAGTCCAGGGAACACCGGGGAGCTGTTTTTT. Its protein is CASSPGNTGELFF.

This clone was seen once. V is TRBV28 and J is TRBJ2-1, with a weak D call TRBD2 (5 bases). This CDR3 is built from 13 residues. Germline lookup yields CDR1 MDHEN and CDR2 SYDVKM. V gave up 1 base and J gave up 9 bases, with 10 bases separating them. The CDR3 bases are TGTGCCAGCAGTTTATTTTCCGCGGGTGAGCAGTTCTTC. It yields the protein CASSLFSAGEQFF.

CDR3 sequence (DNA): TGTGCCAGCAGACAGGGACAGGGGACCGGAGTGAACACTGAAGCTTTCTTT. Translating gives CASRQGQGTGVNTEAFF. The gene calls are TRBV7-9 and TRBJ1-1; 10 nucleotides line up with TRBD1. This CDR3 has 17 residues. After removal of 6 bases from V and 0 bases from J, the junction contained 10 bases not matched to a gene. The germline gives CDR1 SEHNR, CDR2 FQNEAQ (reference sequence).

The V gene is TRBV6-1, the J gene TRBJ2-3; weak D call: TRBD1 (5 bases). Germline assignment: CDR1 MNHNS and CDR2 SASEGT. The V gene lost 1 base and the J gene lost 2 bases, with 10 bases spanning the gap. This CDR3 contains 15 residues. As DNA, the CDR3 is TGTGCCAGCAGTGAAGTAATGACAGCCACAGATACGCAGTATTTT. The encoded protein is CASSEVMTATDTQYF.

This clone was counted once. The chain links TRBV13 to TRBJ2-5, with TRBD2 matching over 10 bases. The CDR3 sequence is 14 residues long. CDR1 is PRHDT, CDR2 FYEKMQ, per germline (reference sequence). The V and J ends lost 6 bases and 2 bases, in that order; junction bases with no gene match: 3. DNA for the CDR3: TGTGCCAGCAGGCTAGCGGGGGCACAAGAGACCCAGTACTTC. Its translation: CASRLAGAQETQYF. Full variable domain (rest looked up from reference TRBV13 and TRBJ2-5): AAGVIQSPRHLIKEKRETATLKCYPIPRHDTVYWYQQGPGQDPQFLISFYEKMQSDKGSIPDRFSAQQFSDYHSELNMSSLELGDSALYFCASRLAGAQETQYFGPGTRLLVL.

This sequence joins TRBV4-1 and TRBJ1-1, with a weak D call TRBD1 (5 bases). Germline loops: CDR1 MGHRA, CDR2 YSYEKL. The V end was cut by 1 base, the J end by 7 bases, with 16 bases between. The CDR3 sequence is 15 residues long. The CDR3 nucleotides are TGCGCCAGCAGCCAAGGGGCGAGACAGATCGATGAAGCTTTCTTT. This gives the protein CASSQGARQIDEAFF.

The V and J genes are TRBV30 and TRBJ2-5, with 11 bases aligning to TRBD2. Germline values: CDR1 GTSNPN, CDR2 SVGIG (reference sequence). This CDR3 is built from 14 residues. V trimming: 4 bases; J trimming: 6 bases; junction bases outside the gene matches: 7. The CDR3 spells CAWTPTSGGKTQYF. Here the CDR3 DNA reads TGTGCCTGGACCCCTACTAGCGGGGGAAAGACCCAGTACTTC. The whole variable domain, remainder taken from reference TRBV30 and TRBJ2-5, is SQTIHQWPATLVQPVGSPLSLECTVEGTSNPNLYWYRQAAGRGLQLLFYSVGIGQISSEVPQNLSASRPQDRQFILSSKKLLLSDSGFYLCAWTPTSGGKTQYFGPGTRLLVL.

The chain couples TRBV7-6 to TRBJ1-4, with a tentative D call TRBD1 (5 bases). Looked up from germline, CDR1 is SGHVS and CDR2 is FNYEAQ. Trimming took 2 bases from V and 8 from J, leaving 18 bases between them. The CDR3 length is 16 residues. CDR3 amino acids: CASSLSVWGGNEKLFF. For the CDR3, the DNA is TGTGCCAGCAGCTTATCAGTCTGGGGGGGAAACGAAAAACTGTTTTTT.

The chain's CDR3 is CASSITGDTEAFF. CDR3 bases: TGTGCCAGCAGCATTACAGGGGACACTGAAGCTTTCTTT. This rearrangement joins TRBV7-8 to TRBJ1-1; 7 nucleotides agree with TRBD1. The CDR3 loop spans 13 amino acids. With V trimmed by 5 bases and J by 3 bases, 3 bases remained unmatched. Germline loops: CDR1 SGHVS, CDR2 FQNEAQ. The variable domain in full, completed from reference TRBV7-8 and TRBJ1-1, reads GAGVSQSPRYKVAKRGQDVALRCDPISGHVSLFWYQQALGQGPEFLTYFQNEAQLDKSGLPSDRFFAERPEGSVSTLKIQRTQQEDSAVYLCASSITGDTEAFFGQGTRLTVV.

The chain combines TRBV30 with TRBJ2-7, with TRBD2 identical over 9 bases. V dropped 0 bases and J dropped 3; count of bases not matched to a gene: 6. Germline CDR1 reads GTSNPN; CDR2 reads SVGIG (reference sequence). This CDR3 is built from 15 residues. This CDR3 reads CAWSVRLAENYEQYF. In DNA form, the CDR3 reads TGTGCCTGGAGTGTACGACTAGCGGAGAACTACGAGCAGTACTTC. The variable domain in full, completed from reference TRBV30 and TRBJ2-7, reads SQTIHQWPATLVQPVGSPLSLECTVEGTSNPNLYWYRQAAGRGLQLLFYSVGIGQISSEVPQNLSASRPQDRQFILSSKKLLLSDSGFYLCAWSVRLAENYEQYFGPGTRLTVT.

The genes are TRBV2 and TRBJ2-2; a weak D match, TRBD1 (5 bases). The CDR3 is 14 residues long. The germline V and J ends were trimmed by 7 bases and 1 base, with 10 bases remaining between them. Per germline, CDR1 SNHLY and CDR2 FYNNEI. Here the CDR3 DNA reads TGTGCCAGCACGGCAGGGCGGAACACCGGGGAGCTGTTTTTT. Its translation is CASTAGRNTGELFF. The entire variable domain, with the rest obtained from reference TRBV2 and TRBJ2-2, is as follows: EPEVTQTPSHQVTQMGQEVILRCVPISNHLYFYWYRQILGQKVEFLVSFYNNEISEKSEIFDDQFSVERPDGSNFTLKIRSTKLEDSAMYFCASTAGRNTGELFFGEGSRLTVL.

The CDR3 bases are TGTGCCTGGAGTCGACGGGAGTACACCGGGGAGCTGTTTTTT. Protein product: CAWSRREYTGELFF. This chain connects TRBV30 to TRBJ2-2; the D gene is possibly TRBD2 (6 bases). Trimming stripped 2 bases from V and 3 bases from J, with 10 bases between. This CDR3 region has 14 residues. Per germline, CDR1 GTSNPN and CDR2 SVGIG (reference sequence). The full variable domain, completed using reference TRBV30 and TRBJ2-2, is SQTIHQWPATLVQPVGSPLSLECTVEGTSNPNLYWYRQAAGRGLQLLFYSVGIGQISSEVPQNLSASRPQDRQFILSSKKLLLSDSGFYLCAWSRREYTGELFFGEGSRLTVL.